This T cell receptor beta chain was recovered during a study of cytomegalovirus exposure and HLA in healthy donors. PCR employed 60 Vbeta and 13 Jbeta primers. Only in-frame clones appear in the TCRdb table, and some are missing; sequencing was by immunoSEQ multiplex PCR. The table shows about 160,000 clones, with roughly 80% occurring only once. The CDR3 sequence is 13 residues long. Trimming took 2 bases from V and 1 from J, leaving 6 bases between them. Germline CDR1 and CDR2: MNHNY and SVGAGI (reference sequence). The sample consisted of PBMCs. This chain joins TRBV6-6 and TRBJ2-7, with D possibly matching TRBD1 (6 bases). The source of this sequence is a male donor in good health and CMV-seropositive. CDR3 loop: CASSYQGSYEQYF. In DNA form, the CDR3 reads TGTGCCAGCAGTTACCAGGGGTCCTACGAGCAGTACTTC.